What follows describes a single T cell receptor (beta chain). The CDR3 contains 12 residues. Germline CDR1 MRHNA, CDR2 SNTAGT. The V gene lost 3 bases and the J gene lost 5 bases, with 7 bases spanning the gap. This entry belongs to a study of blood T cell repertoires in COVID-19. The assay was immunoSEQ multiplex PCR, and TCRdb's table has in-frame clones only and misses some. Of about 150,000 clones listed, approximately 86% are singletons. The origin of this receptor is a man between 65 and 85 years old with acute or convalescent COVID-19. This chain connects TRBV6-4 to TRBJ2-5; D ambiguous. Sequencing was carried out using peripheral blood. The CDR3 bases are TGTGCCAGCAGTGAGTACTTTGAGACCCAGTACTTC. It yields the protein CASSEYFETQYF.